Listed below are T cell receptor beta chains from one sample, sequenced in a study of response to subunit inactivated influenza vaccine. MiXCR, run by TCRdb on the RT-PCR reads, gives a single entry per CDR3 protein. Among under 500,000 distinct CDR3 sequences listed, approximately 9.9% were seen once. The sequencing used PBMCs from blood, collected more than 35 days after vaccination. The receptors come from a man aged 45-65 years who received an inactivated influenza vaccine. Both conserved end residues are part of each CDR3. Fields, in order: V gene, D gene, J gene, clone size, CDR3 DNA, CDR3 protein. D genes are given only for firm matches. Clone size is stated in some rows and not others, as once, few, many or a class when expanded.

v_gene: TRBV12-3/TRBV12-4
d_gene: .
j_gene: TRBJ2-7
abundance: few
CDR3nt: TGTGCCAGCAGTCGCTTGGGTCCCTCTTTAACCTACGAGCAGTACTTC
CDR3aa: CASSRLGPSLTYEQYF

v_gene: TRBV7-9
d_gene: TRBD1
j_gene: TRBJ2-5
abundance: few
CDR3nt: TGTGCCAGCAGCTTGCTTGACAGGGGAGAAGAGACCCAGTACTTC
CDR3aa: CASSLLDRGEETQYF

v_gene: TRBV5-1
d_gene: TRBD2
j_gene: TRBJ2-7
abundance: few
CDR3nt: TGCGCCAGCAAGTTCGACGTTACTAAGCGGGGGGGCCTCTACGAGCAGTACTTC
CDR3aa: CASKFDVTKRGGLYEQYF

v_gene: TRBV2
d_gene: .
j_gene: TRBJ2-1
abundance: many
CDR3nt: TGTGCCAGCATCGCGCGGGGAGCTTTCCGGTTC
CDR3aa: CASIARGAFRF

v_gene: TRBV20-1
d_gene: TRBD1
j_gene: TRBJ2-3
abundance: few
CDR3nt: TGCAGTACCACACAGGGGGCCGGCACAGATACGCAGTATTTT
CDR3aa: CSTTQGAGTDTQYF

v_gene: TRBV6-1
d_gene: TRBD1
j_gene: TRBJ2-3
abundance: few
CDR3nt: TGTGCCAGCATCCGGGACAGGATCACAGATACGCAGTATTTT
CDR3aa: CASIRDRITDTQYF

v_gene: TRBV6-1
d_gene: TRBD2
j_gene: TRBJ2-3
abundance: .
CDR3nt: TGTGCCAGCAGTCTTAGCGGGGGGGCGCGGGTATCAGATACGCAGTATTTT
CDR3aa: CASSLSGGARVSDTQYF

v_gene: TRBV4-2
d_gene: .
j_gene: TRBJ1-3
abundance: .
CDR3nt: TGTGCCAGCAGCCAAGAGCGGGGAGCTTCTGGAAACACCATATATTTT
CDR3aa: CASSQERGASGNTIYF

v_gene: TRBV20-1
d_gene: .
j_gene: TRBJ1-4
abundance: many
CDR3nt: TGCAGTGCTCGAAGAGCAGACGGCGATGAAAAACTGTTTTTT
CDR3aa: CSARRADGDEKLFF

v_gene: TRBV28
d_gene: .
j_gene: TRBJ1-1
abundance: few
CDR3nt: TGTGCCAGCAGGCCCAGACAACTGAACACTGAAGCTTTCTTT
CDR3aa: CASRPRQLNTEAFF

v_gene: TRBV5-5
d_gene: .
j_gene: TRBJ2-3
abundance: once
CDR3nt: TGTGCCAGCAGCTTGGTCGGCCAGGGAAATGGCCCAGATACGCAGTATTTT
CDR3aa: CASSLVGQGNGPDTQYF